The rows below give T cell receptor beta chains drawn from one sample of a study of blood T cells in healthy people across ages. MiXCR, run by TCRdb on the 5' RACE reads, gives a single entry per CDR3 protein. This sample has about 1,400,000 distinct CDR3 sequences, with roughly 59% found just once. Sequencing was performed on blood. These receptors were collected from a man younger than 35 in good health. CDR3s include the opening cysteine and the closing phenylalanine or tryptophan. Fields, in order: clone size, D gene, J gene, V gene, CDR3 DNA, CDR3 protein. The D gene is left open where the match is weak. Some rows mark clone size as missing; the rest say once, few, many or name a class of expanded clone.

clone size: -
D gene: -
J gene: TRBJ2-1
V gene: TRBV29-1
CDR3 DNA: TGCAGCGTTGAAGACCAGCGGCGGGGAGACAATGAGCAGTTCTTC
CDR3 protein: CSVEDQRRGDNEQFF

clone size: -
D gene: -
J gene: TRBJ2-5
V gene: TRBV18
CDR3 DNA: TGTGCCAGCTCACCTGACTGGACCGGAGGGACCCAGTACTTC
CDR3 protein: CASSPDWTGGTQYF

clone size: -
D gene: TRBD2
J gene: TRBJ2-3
V gene: TRBV20-1
CDR3 DNA: TGCAGTGCTAGAGACGAAGGGCGGACTAGCGGCACAGATACGCAGTATTTT
CDR3 protein: CSARDEGRTSGTDTQYF

clone size: few
D gene: -
J gene: TRBJ2-1
V gene: TRBV4-1
CDR3 DNA: TGCGCCAGCAGCCAAGAGGGGTGGAACAATGAGCAGTTCTTC
CDR3 protein: CASSQEGWNNEQFF

clone size: once
D gene: -
J gene: TRBJ2-7
V gene: TRBV4-1
CDR3 DNA: TGCGCCAGCAGCCAAGTAGGGGTTCTAGGTCGCGAGCAGTACTTC
CDR3 protein: CASSQVGVLGREQYF

clone size: -
D gene: -
J gene: TRBJ2-6
V gene: TRBV21-1
CDR3 DNA: TGTGCCAGCAGCATCCCCGGGGCATACGGCTCTGGGGCCAACGTCCTGACTTTC
CDR3 protein: CASSIPGAYGSGANVLTF

clone size: -
D gene: -
J gene: TRBJ2-3
V gene: TRBV15
CDR3 DNA: TGTGCCACCAGCAGAGTCCCCAGAAGCACAGATACGCAGTATTTT
CDR3 protein: CATSRVPRSTDTQYF

clone size: few
D gene: -
J gene: TRBJ1-2
V gene: TRBV21-1
CDR3 DNA: TGTGCCACCCTGGGAGAGTTGGGTGGCTACACCTTC
CDR3 protein: CATLGELGGYTF

clone size: -
D gene: TRBD1
J gene: TRBJ2-7
V gene: TRBV10-3
CDR3 DNA: TGTGCCATCAGCGTGGGACAGGGGGCATTCGAGCAGTACTTC
CDR3 protein: CAISVGQGAFEQYF

clone size: -
D gene: -
J gene: TRBJ2-5
V gene: TRBV6-5
CDR3 DNA: TGTGCCAGCAGTTACACGGCCGTCCAAGAGACCCAGTACTTC
CDR3 protein: CASSYTAVQETQYF

clone size: few
D gene: -
J gene: TRBJ2-3
V gene: TRBV20-1
CDR3 DNA: TGCAGTGCTAGAGATTGGGGAGTACGTGATACGCAGTATTTT
CDR3 protein: CSARDWGVRDTQYF

clone size: few
D gene: TRBD2
J gene: TRBJ2-5
V gene: TRBV29-1
CDR3 DNA: TGCAGCGTTCGAAAGGATCTAGCGGCGTACCAAGAGACCCAGTACTTC
CDR3 protein: CSVRKDLAAYQETQYF

clone size: -
D gene: -
J gene: TRBJ2-3
V gene: TRBV28
CDR3 DNA: TGTGCCAGCAGTCCCGTTCTAAATTCCGGTACAGATACGCAGTATTTT
CDR3 protein: CASSPVLNSGTDTQYF

clone size: -
D gene: TRBD1
J gene: TRBJ2-3
V gene: TRBV7-9
CDR3 DNA: TGTGCCAGCAGTGGACAGGGGAGACTCACAGATACGCAGTATTTT
CDR3 protein: CASSGQGRLTDTQYF

clone size: -
D gene: -
J gene: TRBJ2-1
V gene: TRBV11-2
CDR3 DNA: TGTGCCAGCAGCCCCCTTGGGGGGCCTAGGTACAATGAGCAGTTCTTC
CDR3 protein: CASSPLGGPRYNEQFF

clone size: few
D gene: -
J gene: TRBJ2-1
V gene: TRBV3-1
CDR3 DNA: TGTGCCAGCAGCCAGGGGACGGATGAGCAGTTCTTC
CDR3 protein: CASSQGTDEQFF

clone size: few
D gene: -
J gene: TRBJ2-6
V gene: TRBV4-1
CDR3 DNA: TGCGCCAGCAGCCAAGGAGGTTCGGTCTCTGGGGCCAACGTCCTGACTTTC
CDR3 protein: CASSQGGSVSGANVLTF

clone size: -
D gene: -
J gene: TRBJ2-6
V gene: TRBV7-2
CDR3 DNA: TGTGCCAGCAGCTTGCAGTTCAACGTCCTGACTTTC
CDR3 protein: CASSLQFNVLTF

clone size: few
D gene: -
J gene: TRBJ1-6
V gene: TRBV24-1
CDR3 DNA: TGTGCCACCAGTGGAGTCAAAGGTGTTTGTTCACCCCTCCACTTT
CDR3 protein: CATSGVKGVCSPLHF

clone size: -
D gene: -
J gene: TRBJ1-6
V gene: TRBV4-1
CDR3 DNA: TGCGCCAGCAGCCAAGAAGGCTGGGTTAATTCACCCCTCCACTTT
CDR3 protein: CASSQEGWVNSPLHF

clone size: once
D gene: -
J gene: TRBJ1-1
V gene: TRBV12-3/TRBV12-4
CDR3 DNA: TGTGCCAGCAGTTTATGGGACCGTTCGAACACTGAAGCTTTCTTT
CDR3 protein: CASSLWDRSNTEAFF

clone size: -
D gene: -
J gene: TRBJ2-3
V gene: TRBV27
CDR3 DNA: TGTGCCAGCAGTTTATCAATAGGGTCAGATACGCAGTATTTT
CDR3 protein: CASSLSIGSDTQYF

clone size: -
D gene: -
J gene: TRBJ2-7
V gene: TRBV10-3
CDR3 DNA: TGTGCCATCAGTGCCCGGGGACCCTACGAGCAGTACTTC
CDR3 protein: CAISARGPYEQYF

clone size: -
D gene: -
J gene: TRBJ1-2
V gene: TRBV6-6
CDR3 DNA: TGTGCCAGCAGTTACCTCGGGAGGGGCTACACCTTC
CDR3 protein: CASSYLGRGYTF

clone size: -
D gene: TRBD2
J gene: TRBJ2-1
V gene: TRBV20-1
CDR3 DNA: TGCAGTGCTAGGGCTAGCGGGGGGGCAAACTACAATGAGCAGTTCTTC
CDR3 protein: CSARASGGANYNEQFF

clone size: few
D gene: -
J gene: TRBJ2-5
V gene: TRBV20-1
CDR3 DNA: TGCAGTGCTAGGGGGCAAAAAGAGACCCAGTACTTC
CDR3 protein: CSARGQKETQYF

clone size: once
D gene: TRBD1
J gene: TRBJ2-5
V gene: TRBV5-6
CDR3 DNA: TGTGCCAGCAGCTTGGTCGGGACAGGGGCTTTCCAAGAGACCCAGTACTTC
CDR3 protein: CASSLVGTGAFQETQYF

clone size: few
D gene: TRBD2
J gene: TRBJ2-5
V gene: TRBV13
CDR3 DNA: TGTGCCAGCAGCCACCCGGGGGGGCTGGAGACCCAGTACTTC
CDR3 protein: CASSHPGGLETQYF

clone size: -
D gene: -
J gene: TRBJ2-1
V gene: TRBV11-1
CDR3 DNA: TGTGCCAGCAGCTTAGTGAGGGGGGACCACAATGAGCAGTTCTTC
CDR3 protein: CASSLVRGDHNEQFF

clone size: many
D gene: TRBD1
J gene: TRBJ2-5
V gene: TRBV7-2
CDR3 DNA: TGTGCCAGCAGCCCGACAGGGGAAGAGACCCAGTACTTC
CDR3 protein: CASSPTGEETQYF

clone size: -
D gene: -
J gene: TRBJ1-1
V gene: TRBV6-5
CDR3 DNA: TGTGCCAGCAATGACTACGGGGATCACACTGAAGCTTTCTTT
CDR3 protein: CASNDYGDHTEAFF

clone size: -
D gene: -
J gene: TRBJ2-1
V gene: TRBV7-2
CDR3 DNA: TGTGCCAGCAGCTTAGAAGTCCGCCAAAGGAATGAGCAGTTCTTC
CDR3 protein: CASSLEVRQRNEQFF

clone size: few
D gene: -
J gene: TRBJ1-2
V gene: TRBV7-2
CDR3 DNA: TGTGCCAGCAGCTTAGGTACACAGGGCCCCTATGGCTACACCTTC
CDR3 protein: CASSLGTQGPYGYTF

clone size: few
D gene: -
J gene: TRBJ2-4
V gene: TRBV20-1
CDR3 DNA: TGCAGTGCGCAGGTGAGGAACATTCAGTACTTC
CDR3 protein: CSAQVRNIQYF

clone size: few
D gene: -
J gene: TRBJ2-3
V gene: TRBV29-1
CDR3 DNA: TGCAGCGTTGTAACGGAGGGGACAGATACGCAGTATTTT
CDR3 protein: CSVVTEGTDTQYF

clone size: few
D gene: -
J gene: TRBJ2-7
V gene: TRBV7-9
CDR3 DNA: TGTGCCAGCAGAGGCCTCGGGACTCTCACCTACGAGCAGTACTTC
CDR3 protein: CASRGLGTLTYEQYF

clone size: -
D gene: -
J gene: TRBJ2-7
V gene: TRBV6-6
CDR3 DNA: TGTGCCAGCAGTTACTCGAACGAAGACCAGTACTTC
CDR3 protein: CASSYSNEDQYF

clone size: -
D gene: TRBD1
J gene: TRBJ2-3
V gene: TRBV7-9
CDR3 DNA: TGTGCCAGCAACCCAGTGGGCAGGGGGAGCACAGATACGCAGTATTTT
CDR3 protein: CASNPVGRGSTDTQYF

clone size: -
D gene: -
J gene: TRBJ2-7
V gene: TRBV6-6
CDR3 DNA: TGTGCCAGCACTGTGGGGCTAACCTACGAGCAGTACTTC
CDR3 protein: CASTVGLTYEQYF

clone size: -
D gene: -
J gene: TRBJ1-4
V gene: TRBV27
CDR3 DNA: TGTGCCAGCAGCACCCAGGGGACTAATGAAAAACTGTTTTTT
CDR3 protein: CASSTQGTNEKLFF

clone size: -
D gene: -
J gene: TRBJ1-5
V gene: TRBV29-1
CDR3 DNA: TGCAGCGTTTGCTTAGGGGCCCTAGGGCCCCAGCATTTT
CDR3 protein: CSVCLGALGPQHF

clone size: -
D gene: -
J gene: TRBJ2-7
V gene: TRBV4-1
CDR3 DNA: TGCGCCAGCAGCCAAGTGGGGCAGAACGAGCAGTACTTC
CDR3 protein: CASSQVGQNEQYF

clone size: -
D gene: TRBD1
J gene: TRBJ2-5
V gene: TRBV28
CDR3 DNA: TGTGCCAGCGAGGATGGACAGGGGGCATTGGAGACCCAGTACTTC
CDR3 protein: CASEDGQGALETQYF

clone size: -
D gene: -
J gene: TRBJ1-1
V gene: TRBV7-6
CDR3 DNA: TGTGCCAGCAGCTTAGCCCTGGCCGAGTGGAACACTGAAGCTTTCTTT
CDR3 protein: CASSLALAEWNTEAFF

clone size: -
D gene: -
J gene: TRBJ1-4
V gene: TRBV3-1
CDR3 DNA: TGTGCCAGCAGACCCGGGACGGCGAATGAAAAACTGTTTTTT
CDR3 protein: CASRPGTANEKLFF

clone size: once
D gene: -
J gene: TRBJ2-7
V gene: TRBV29-1
CDR3 DNA: TGCAGCGTTGGGGGCACGGAGATCTCCTACAATGAGCAGTACTTC
CDR3 protein: CSVGGTEISYNEQYF

clone size: -
D gene: TRBD2
J gene: TRBJ2-7
V gene: TRBV15
CDR3 DNA: TGTGCCACCAGCAGAGATCCCGGGACTACCTACGAGCAGTACTTC
CDR3 protein: CATSRDPGTTYEQYF

clone size: few
D gene: -
J gene: TRBJ2-1
V gene: TRBV5-1
CDR3 DNA: TGCGCCAGCAGCCTAACAGCGACAGGAAGGGTCTACAATGAGCAGTTCTTC
CDR3 protein: CASSLTATGRVYNEQFF

clone size: -
D gene: -
J gene: TRBJ1-5
V gene: TRBV12-3/TRBV12-4
CDR3 DNA: TGTGCCAGCAGTCCCCGGGACCGACATCAGCCCCAGCATTTT
CDR3 protein: CASSPRDRHQPQHF

clone size: few
D gene: -
J gene: TRBJ2-2
V gene: TRBV29-1
CDR3 DNA: TGCAGCGGGGGCCCATCACCCGAGGCCGGGGAGCTGTTTTTT
CDR3 protein: CSGGPSPEAGELFF

clone size: -
D gene: -
J gene: TRBJ1-4
V gene: TRBV4-2
CDR3 DNA: TGTGCCAGCAGCCCAAGGGGTCAGTGGACTAATGAAAAACTGTTTTTT
CDR3 protein: CASSPRGQWTNEKLFF

clone size: -
D gene: -
J gene: TRBJ1-2
V gene: TRBV28
CDR3 DNA: TGTGCCAGCAGTCTGGACCCAAACTGTGGCTACACCTTC
CDR3 protein: CASSLDPNCGYTF

clone size: few
D gene: TRBD2
J gene: TRBJ2-3
V gene: TRBV4-2
CDR3 DNA: TGTGCCAGCAGCCAAGAGTCAGCGGGGAACACAGATACGCAGTATTTT
CDR3 protein: CASSQESAGNTDTQYF

clone size: many
D gene: TRBD2
J gene: TRBJ2-1
V gene: TRBV3-1
CDR3 DNA: TGTGCCAGCAGCCAAGGGACTAGCGTGGGCAATGAGCAGTTCTTC
CDR3 protein: CASSQGTSVGNEQFF